The 22 T cell receptor beta chains reported below all come from one sample, sequenced in a study of identical twins. TCRdb processed the 5' RACE reads anew with MiXCR; each CDR3 protein has one entry. The table has under 300,000 distinct CDR3 sequences, roughly 13% seen once; the top ten hold roughly 4%. These data were also filed under a second study, of yellow fever vaccine responses in identical twins.

The sample was memory (CD45RO+) T cells sorted from blood. These receptors were obtained from a woman aged 18-29 years in good health.

The chain uses TRBV20-1 and TRBJ2-3; 7 bases are a match to TRBD1. With V trimmed by 0 bases and J by 4 bases, 4 bases remained unmatched. This CDR3 is built from 14 residues. Germline V CDR1 and CDR2: DFQATT, SNEGSKA (reference sequence). The CDR3 reads CSARDLQGSDTQYF. As DNA, the CDR3 is TGCAGTGCTAGAGATCTACAGGGGTCAGATACGCAGTATTTT.

This clonotype came up a few times. For the CDR3, the DNA is TGTGCCAGCAGCCCTGACGCAGAAAGGTGGAACACTGAAGCTTTCTTT. Its protein product is CASSPDAERWNTEAFF. The chain has TRBV7-8 and TRBJ1-1; D is undetermined. CDR1 is SGHVS and CDR2 is FQNEAQ in the germline V gene. V dropped 5 bases and J dropped 1 base, with 17 bases sitting between them. The CDR3 loop spans 16 amino acids.

This clonotype turned up a few times. The V and J genes are TRBV2 and TRBJ2-2, with D maybe TRBD2 (5 bases). Trimming cost V 6 bases and J 3 bases, with 11 bases left between them. CDR1 SNHLY and CDR2 FYNNEI come from the germline V gene. The CDR3 is made up of 14 amino acids. CDR3 residues: CASRALLDTGELFF. In DNA, the CDR3 is TGTGCCAGCAGAGCTTTACTAGACACCGGGGAGCTGTTTTTT.

This chain links TRBV7-2 with TRBJ2-7; 8 bases agree with TRBD1. The CDR3 spans 14 residues. CDR1 is SGHTA, CDR2 FQGNSA, per germline. The V segment lost 5 bases and the J segment 2 bases; nucleotides outside the gene matches: 5. For the CDR3, the DNA is TGTGCCAGCAGCCCACAGGGGGGCACCTACGAGCAGTACTTC. It codes for CASSPQGGTYEQYF.

The V gene is TRBV2, the J gene TRBJ1-1; D not certain. CDR1 and CDR2 (germline): SNHLY, FYNNEI. This CDR3 is 14 amino acids long. V shed 3 bases and J shed 5 bases, with 13 bases lying between them. This chain's CDR3 is CASSDEGGRTEAFF. The CDR3 region has the DNA TGTGCCAGCAGTGACGAGGGTGGGAGGACTGAAGCTTTCTTT.

In this sample, this clonotype turned up a few times. The genes are TRBV25-1 and TRBJ1-2; D not resolved. Germline V gene sequence: CDR1 MGHDK, CDR2 SYGVNS. V dropped 11 bases and J dropped 6 bases, with 16 bases sitting between them. The CDR3 sequence is 12 residues long. CDR3 residues: CALLGLPNGYTF. The CDR3 bases are TGTGCCCTTCTTGGGCTGCCGAATGGCTACACCTTC.

The J gene is TRBJ2-3, the V gene TRBV5-1; no clear D. Per the germline V gene, CDR1 is SGHRS and CDR2 is YFSETQ. The germline V and J ends were trimmed by 1 base and 1 base, with 10 bases remaining between them. CDR3 size: 15 residues. The CDR3 region has the DNA TGCGCCAGCAGCTTGCAGCTAGGAGGCACAGATACGCAGTATTTT. Protein: CASSLQLGGTDTQYF.

This clonotype was seen at least ten times. The gene calls are TRBV12-3 or TRBV12-4 and TRBJ2-2; D remains ambiguous. The CDR3 loop spans 14 amino acids. The V end was cut by 4 bases, the J end by 0 bases, with 6 bases between. CDR3 amino acids: CASSSTANTGELFF. The CDR3 DNA sequence: TGTGCCAGCAGTTCAACAGCGAACACCGGGGAGCTGTTTTTT.

The sample holds a few counts of this clonotype. This chain uses TRBV7-9 with TRBJ2-1; the D call may be TRBD1 or TRBD2 (5 bases each). The CDR3 has 17 residues. Trimming stripped 5 bases from V and 3 bases from J, with 20 bases between. Germline V gene sequence: CDR1 SEHNR, CDR2 FQNEAQ (reference sequence). The CDR3: CASSPRQIQDFYNEQFF. The CDR3 region has the DNA TGTGCCAGCAGCCCCAGACAGATCCAGGACTTCTACAATGAGCAGTTCTTC.

The V call is TRBV7-3, the J call TRBJ1-2; no definite D call. Germline CDR1 and CDR2: SGHTA and FQGTGA. Deletions cut 0 bases from V and 8 bases from J, with 10 bases between. The CDR3 covers 13 residues. CDR3 sequence (DNA): TGTGCCAGCAGCTTAACGGGCGGGCTAGGCTACACCTTC. Residues: CASSLTGGLGYTF.

This clonotype was counted at least ten times. V and J are TRBV7-6 and TRBJ2-3; D is possibly TRBD2 (6 bases). V shed 1 base and J shed 8 bases, with 13 bases lying between them. Germline V lookup: CDR1 SGHVS, CDR2 FNYEAQ. CDR3 length equals 14 residues. The CDR3 sequence: CASSLEETSGTQYF. In DNA form, the CDR3 reads TGTGCCAGCAGCTTAGAGGAGACTAGTGGTACGCAGTATTTT.

The chain couples TRBV2 to TRBJ2-7, with 8 bases fitting TRBD1. Unmatched junction bases numbered 6, after V lost 6 bases and J lost 2 bases. This CDR3 has 14 residues. Germline values: CDR1 SNHLY, CDR2 FYNNEI. CDR3 residues: CASSIPRGPYEQYF. CDR3 bases: TGTGCCAGCAGCATACCCAGGGGGCCCTACGAGCAGTACTTC.

The chain combines TRBV13 with TRBJ2-7, with TRBD2 identical over 11 bases. The ends lost 3 bases at V and 4 bases at J; junction bases unmatched: 8. The CDR3 has 16 amino acids. Germline V CDR1 and CDR2: PRHDT, FYEKMQ (reference sequence). CDR3 nucleotide sequence: TGTGCCAGCAGCTTGGTTAAACTAGCGGGAGCATACGAGCAGTACTTC. Residues: CASSLVKLAGAYEQYF.

This clonotype occurred a few times. Here the CDR3 DNA reads TGTGCCAGCAGCCAAGGTGACAGGGTTACAGATACGCAGTATTTT. This codes for CASSQGDRVTDTQYF. The J gene is TRBJ2-3, the V gene TRBV14, with 7 bases aligning to TRBD1. The CDR3 has 15 amino acids. Looked up from germline, CDR1 is SGHDN and CDR2 is FVKESK. V was pared by 1 base and J by 3 bases, with 4 bases of the junction left unmatched.

The J gene is TRBJ1-2, the V gene TRBV2; a possible D gene is TRBD1 (6 bases). Trimming took 3 bases from V and 8 from J, leaving 13 bases between them. Germline V gene sequence: CDR1 SNHLY, CDR2 FYNNEI. This CDR3 spans 13 amino acids. CDR3 coding DNA: TGTGCCAGCAGTGATCTGGGGGCGAGCGGCTACACCTTC. Its protein is CASSDLGASGYTF.

This clonotype came up many times. The chain combines TRBV12-3 or TRBV12-4 with TRBJ2-1; D is possibly TRBD1 (5 bases). The CDR3 has 11 residues. Between the trimmed V and J ends, which lost 7 bases and 10 bases, there was a span of 11 bases. CDR3 protein: CASTIGVEQFF. The CDR3 DNA follows: TGTGCCAGCACCATAGGGGTAGAGCAGTTCTTC.

This clonotype was recorded a few times. The chain recombines TRBV5-1 with TRBJ2-5; possibly TRBD2 for D (7 bases). Per germline, CDR1 SGHRS and CDR2 YFSETQ. The CDR3 length is 15 residues. V gave up 2 bases and J gave up 5 bases, with 16 bases separating them. As DNA, the CDR3 is TGCGCCAGCAGCTTTGAGGGGGGGGGCACGGAGACCCAGTACTTC. Translating gives CASSFEGGGTETQYF.

This clonotype was seen a handful of times. The chain uses TRBV20-1 and TRBJ2-1, with D perhaps TRBD2 (7 bases). Germline assignment: CDR1 DFQATT and CDR2 SNEGSKA (reference sequence). V was trimmed by 4 bases and J by 9 bases, leaving 13 bases between them. This CDR3 is built from 12 residues. CDR3 residues: CSATKGGGEQFF. The CDR3 nucleotides are TGCAGTGCTACCAAGGGGGGGGGTGAGCAGTTCTTC.

This clonotype was seen only a few times. V gene TRBV5-1 combines with J gene TRBJ2-7, with TRBD1 as a possible D gene (5 bases). Germline CDR1 SGHRS, CDR2 YFSETQ. V gave up 4 bases and J gave up 5 bases, with 19 bases separating them. CDR3 length: 15 amino acids. In nucleotides, the CDR3 is TGCGCCAGCAGCCAAGGACATGGTCTTGTCCACGAGCAGTACTTC. It codes for CASSQGHGLVHEQYF. The variable domain in full, with the rest retrieved from reference TRBV5-1 and TRBJ2-7, is KAGVTQTPRYLIKTRGQQVTLSCSPISGHRSVSWYQQTPGQGLQFLFEYFSETQRNKGNFPGRFSGRQFSNSRSEMNVSTLELGDSALYLCASSQGHGLVHEQYFGPGTRLTVT.

In this sample, this clonotype turned up many times. A junction end diverges from the germline sequence, so it may reflect a read error. The chain has TRBV7-7 and TRBJ2-5, with TRBD1 matching 10 bases. Germline lookup yields CDR1 SSHAT and CDR2 FNYEAQ (reference sequence). The CDR3 covers 13 residues. This CDR3 is CASSLGQGETQYF. CDR3 nucleotides: TGTGCTAGCAGCCTGGGACAGGGGGAGACCCAGTACTTC.

This clonotype was observed a handful of times. V gene TRBV29-1 combines with J gene TRBJ2-7; tentatively, D is TRBD2 (6 bases). The CDR3 has 11 amino acids. The V and J ends lost 3 bases and 13 bases respectively, with 16 bases between them. Germline loops: CDR1 SQVTM, CDR2 ANQGSEA. In DNA form, the CDR3 reads TGCAGCGTTGAGACCCTCGGGGGTCGATACTTC. This translates into CSVETLGGRYF.

The rearrangement uses TRBV10-1 and TRBJ2-2; unclear D gene. Germline V gene lookup returns CDR1 WNHNN and CDR2 SYGVQD (reference sequence). The CDR3 length is 14 residues. V lost 3 bases to trimming and J lost 0 bases, with 5 bases between them. Written as DNA, the CDR3 is TGCGCCAGCAGTGACCACGCGAACACCGGGGAGCTGTTTTTT. Amino acid sequence: CASSDHANTGELFF.